Presented here are 18 T cell receptor beta chains from one specimen sequenced in a study of glioma-infiltrating T cells. Using RNA template, CDR3s of TCR alpha and beta were amplified with iRepertoire arm-PCR. TCRdb processed the multiplex PCR reads anew with MiXCR; each CDR3 protein has one entry. Of some 190,000 distinct CDR3 sequences listed, 32% are singletons. Sequences were obtained from glioma tissue, nonneoplastic brain tissue, or PBMCs (not recorded which). Source of these receptors: a human donor with low-grade glioma or glioblastoma, undergoing nonglioma brain surgery, or in good health (not recorded which).

This clonotype was detected many times. The J gene is TRBJ2-7, the V gene TRBV7-2; 8 bases are shared with TRBD2. The CDR3 totals 15 residues. From germline, CDR1 is SGHTA and CDR2 FQGNSA. The trim removed 5 bases at V and 0 bases at J, leaving 6 bases unmatched. CDR3 protein: CASSTTSGSSYEQYF. CDR3 sequence (DNA): TGTGCCAGCAGCACAACTAGCGGTAGCTCCTACGAGCAGTACTTC.

This clonotype occurred many times. The chain links TRBV27 to TRBJ2-3; TRBD2 agrees at 11 bases. Per the germline V gene, CDR1 is MNHEY and CDR2 is SMNVEV (reference sequence). The J segment lost 5 bases and the V segment lost 5 bases, leaving 6 bases of the junction unmatched. This CDR3 is built from 15 residues. CDR3 coding DNA: TGTGCCAGCAGTCGACTAGCGGGAAAAATAGATACGCAGTATTTT. This translates into CASSRLAGKIDTQYF.

V is TRBV15 and J is TRBJ2-1; D unclear. The CDR3 sequence is 15 residues long. The germline CDR1 and CDR2 sequences are LNHNV and YYDKDF (reference sequence). V was pared by 3 bases and J by 7 bases, with 16 bases between. The CDR3 is CATSSRTKGLNEQFF. The DNA for the CDR3 is TGTGCCACCAGCAGTCGAACGAAAGGGTTGAATGAGCAGTTCTTC.

In regard to this clonotype: An end of the junction differs from the germline gene, which may be a read error. The rearrangement links TRBV20-1 to TRBJ2-3; 11 positions match TRBD2. Germline CDR1 DFQATT, CDR2 SNEGSKA (reference sequence). This CDR3 region has 18 residues. The CDR3 spells CSARVGASGRIHKDTQSF. The CDR3 DNA follows: TGCAGTGCTAGAGTTGGGGCTAGCGGGAGGATCCACAAAGATACGCAGTCTTTT.

The rearrangement links TRBV7-3 to TRBJ2-3; 12 nucleotides line up with TRBD2. CDR3 length: 17 residues. Germline trimming cut 5 bases from V and 4 bases from J; bases unmatched to any gene: 10. The V gene's germline CDR1 is SGHTA and CDR2 FQGTGA. The CDR3 sequence: CASSDRLAGEIPDTQYF. The CDR3 DNA follows: TGTGCCAGCAGCGACAGACTAGCGGGAGAGATCCCAGATACGCAGTATTTT.

This clonotype showed up many times. The rearrangement uses TRBV12-3 or TRBV12-4 and TRBJ1-2; D call uncertain. CDR3 length: 13 amino acids. V was cut by 6 bases and J by 1 base, with 9 bases left in between. Here the CDR3 reads CASSPDINYGYTF. Written as DNA, the CDR3 is TGTGCCAGCAGCCCTGACATTAACTATGGCTACACCTTC.

This clonotype was observed many times. In DNA, the CDR3 is TGCAGTGCTAGAGATCTCGGGACAGGGTCGGGTGAGCAGTACTTC. The encoded protein is CSARDLGTGSGEQYF. The chain couples TRBV20-1 to TRBJ2-7; TRBD1 agrees at 9 bases. This CDR3 spans 15 amino acids. CDR1 and CDR2 from the germline V gene are DFQATT and SNEGSKA (reference sequence). Losses at the gene ends were 0 bases for V and 7 bases for J; bases not matched to a gene: 10.

The sample holds many counts of this clonotype. The V call is TRBV3-1, the J call TRBJ2-1; D call uncertain. Trimming took off 3 bases at V and 1 base at J, with 4 bases between the two ends. Germline V gene sequence: CDR1 LGHDT, CDR2 YNNKEL (reference sequence). CDR3 length equals 13 residues. The CDR3 region is CASSHGSYNEQFF. The CDR3 DNA sequence: TGTGCCAGCAGCCATGGGTCCTACAATGAGCAGTTCTTC.

This clonotype was found a few times. This chain joins TRBV7-3 and TRBJ1-4; the D is unclear. Trimming shortened V by 3 bases and J by 8 bases, and 10 bases separated the two germline ends. CDR3 length: 13 residues. Germline values: CDR1 SGHTA, CDR2 FQGTGA. The CDR3 spells CASSFGPAEKLFF. The CDR3 nucleotides read TGTGCCAGCAGCTTCGGGCCTGCCGAAAAACTGTTTTTT. Full variable domain (missing parts from reference TRBV7-3 and TRBJ1-4): GAGVSQTPSNKVTEKGKYVELRCDPISGHTALYWYRQSLGQGPEFLIYFQGTGAADDSGLPNDRFFAVRPEGSVSTLKIQRTERGDSAVYLCASSFGPAEKLFFGSGTQLSVL.

The chain has TRBV3-1 and TRBJ2-5; TRBD1 agrees at 7 bases. The CDR3 extends over 14 amino acids. V was pared by 1 base and J by 6 bases, with 5 bases of the junction left unmatched. Germline CDR1 is LGHDT and CDR2 is YNNKEL (reference sequence). The CDR3 loop reads CASSQVGQSKTQYF. The CDR3 nucleotides read TGTGCCAGCAGCCAAGTGGGACAGTCAAAGACCCAGTACTTC.

This chain links TRBV28 with TRBJ2-3, with unresolved D. V was cut by 5 bases and J by 1 base, with 13 bases left in between. Germline V lookup: CDR1 MDHEN, CDR2 SYDVKM. The CDR3 has 15 amino acids. CDR3 DNA: TGTGCCAGCAGTCTCCAAACCGGAGGCACAGATACGCAGTATTTT. Its protein is CASSLQTGGTDTQYF.

This clonotype was detected ten times or more. The chain recombines TRBV27 with TRBJ2-5; 10 nucleotides line up with TRBD2. The germline gives CDR1 MNHEY, CDR2 SMNVEV (reference sequence). CDR3 length equals 17 residues. The V gene end was trimmed by 6 bases and the J gene end by 5 bases; junction bases not matched to a gene: 15. The chain's CDR3 is CASREGTSVPAEETQYF. DNA of the CDR3: TGTGCCAGCAGGGAGGGGACTAGCGTCCCAGCAGAGGAGACCCAGTACTTC.

This clonotype was seen only a few times. V and J are TRBV5-1 and TRBJ2-7; TRBD2 matches 9 bases. The germline CDR1 and CDR2 sequences are SGHRS and YFSETQ. The CDR3 loop spans 14 amino acids. V trimming: 2 bases; J trimming: 2 bases; junction bases outside the gene matches: 2. The CDR3 loop reads CASSFSGSAYEQYF. CDR3 in DNA: TGCGCCAGCAGCTTTAGCGGGAGTGCCTACGAGCAGTACTTC.

As regards this clonotype: A junction boundary mismatches the germline segment, possibly from a read error. The chain uses TRBV11-1 and TRBJ2-7; either TRBD1 or TRBD2 may fit D (5 bases each). The CDR3 spans 13 residues. Germline V gene sequence: CDR1 SGHAT, CDR2 FQDESV (reference sequence). CDR3 protein: CASSLGDLNEQYF. CDR3 DNA: TGTGCAAGCAGCTTAGGGGACCTGAACGAGCAGTACTTC.

On this clonotype: An end of the junction differs from the germline gene, which may be a read error. The chain uses TRBV20-1 and TRBJ2-1, with D possibly matching TRBD2 (5 bases). This CDR3 comprises 12 residues. Germline V gives CDR1 DFQATT, CDR2 SNEGSKA (reference sequence). The CDR3 bases are TGCAGGGGGAGTAGCTCTTACAATAAGCAGTTCTTC. Protein product: CRGSSSYNKQFF.

This clonotype was counted only a few times. CDR3 bases: TGCGCCAGCAGCCAAGCTTTCGGGGAAGGAGAGACCCAGTACTTC. Translating gives CASSQAFGEGETQYF. V is TRBV4-3 and J is TRBJ2-5; TRBD2 might be the D (5 bases). This CDR3 spans 15 amino acids. Looked up from germline, CDR1 is LGHNA and CDR2 is YSLEER. Trimming removed 1 base at V and 4 bases at J, with 13 bases between.

CDR3 loop: CSVEVGIGMRETQYF. The CDR3, as DNA: TGCAGCGTTGAAGTCGGTATCGGGATGAGAGAGACCCAGTACTTC. The chain combines TRBV29-1 with TRBJ2-5; possible D gene TRBD2, 5 bases. V lost 1 base, J lost 4 bases, and 16 bases lay in between. In germline, CDR1 is SQVTM, CDR2 ANQGSEA. The CDR3 contains 15 residues.

In the case of this clonotype: A much bigger clone sits one base away, suggesting this may be a read error. The genes are TRBV12-3 or TRBV12-4 and TRBJ2-3, with D unresolved. V was cut by 5 bases and J by 2 bases, with 11 bases left in between. This CDR3 contains 14 residues. The CDR3 sequence: CASSRAANTDTQYF. In nucleotides, the CDR3 is TGTGCCAGCAGTCGAGCAGCTAACACAGATACGCAGTATTTT.